This T cell receptor beta chain emerged from a study of T cells in Graves' hyperthyroidism and ophthalmopathy. Losses at the gene ends were 0 bases for V and 1 base for J; bases not matched to a gene: 7. The CDR3 length is 19 residues. Per germline, CDR1 LGHNA and CDR2 YSLEER. With regard to this clonotype: The antigen remains unidentified.

Study conclusions and caveats: Blood also showed most of the thyroid clonotypes that were expanded above 0.001.

The TCR beta CDR3 regions underwent amplification using RNA transcripts as the source. During a first-round RT-PCR of the TCR CDR3, the HTBI primer set was used. TCRdb used MiXCR to reprocess the multiplex PCR reads, holding one entry per CDR3 protein. The data hold hundreds of thousands of distinct CDR3 sequences, with about a sixth observed a single time. The sequence came from a woman younger than 35 with Graves' ophthalmopathy. Material: blood. V usage is TRBV4-3 and J usage is TRBJ2-2; 11 nucleotides line up with TRBD2. CDR3 nucleotides: TGCGCCAGCAGCCAAGAGGTCTATACTAGCGGGAGGAACACCGGGGAGCTGTTTTTT. Amino acids: CASSQEVYTSGRNTGELFF.